The clone carrying this T cell receptor (beta chain) came up a few times. Its antigen remains unknown. The data were obtained in a study of CD8 T cells in ankylosing spondylitis. This CDR3 region has 15 residues. Looked up from germline, CDR1 is SGHAT and CDR2 is FQNNGV. V was pared by 5 bases and J by 4 bases, with 7 bases of the junction left unmatched. Each CDR3 protein is one row after TCRdb ran MiXCR on the 5' RACE reads. The profile shows 340,000 or so distinct CDR3 sequences, roughly 14% of them singletons. The study's findings and limits: There was reportedly significant enrichment of clones that were disease-linked in matched ankylosing spondylitis synovial fluid.

The source is a male donor with ankylosing spondylitis or in good health (not recorded which). Specimen: blood, either unsorted or a sorted T cell fraction (not recorded which). This chain links TRBV11-2 with TRBJ1-1; 10 bases fit TRBD1. Here the CDR3 DNA reads TGTGCCAGCAGCCCGGGACAGGGGATAGGCACTGAAGCTTTCTTT. Amino acid sequence: CASSPGQGIGTEAFF.